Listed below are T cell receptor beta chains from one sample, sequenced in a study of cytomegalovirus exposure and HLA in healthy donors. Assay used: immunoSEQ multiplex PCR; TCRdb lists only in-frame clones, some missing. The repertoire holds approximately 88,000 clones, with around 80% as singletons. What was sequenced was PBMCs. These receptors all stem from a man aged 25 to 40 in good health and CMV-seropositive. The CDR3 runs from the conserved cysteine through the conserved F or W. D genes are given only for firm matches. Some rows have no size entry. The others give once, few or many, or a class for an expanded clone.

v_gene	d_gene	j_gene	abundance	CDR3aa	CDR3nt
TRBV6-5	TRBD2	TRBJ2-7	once	CASSPRLAGYEQYF	TGTGCCAGCAGTCCTCGACTAGCGGGCTACGAGCAGTACTTC
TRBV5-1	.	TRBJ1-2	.	CASSLGQIYGYTF	TGCGCCAGCAGCTTGGGGCAGATTTATGGCTACACCTTC
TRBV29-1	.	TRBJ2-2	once	CSALTSPGELFF	TGCAGCGCCCTCACTAGCCCCGGGGAGCTGTTTTTT
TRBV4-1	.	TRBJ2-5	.	CASSQTPGVQETQYF	TGCGCCAGCAGCCAAACTCCAGGGGTCCAAGAGACCCAGTACTTC
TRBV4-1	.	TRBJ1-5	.	CASSQETDQPQHF	TGCGCCAGCAGCCAAGAGACAGATCAGCCCCAGCATTTT
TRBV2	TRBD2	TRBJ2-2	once	CASSADSGWRTGELFF	TGTGCCAGCAGTGCCGATAGCGGGTGGCGCACCGGGGAGCTGTTTTTT
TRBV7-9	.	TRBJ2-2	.	CASNHGGTGELFF	TGTGCCAGCAACCACGGGGGCACCGGGGAGCTGTTTTTT
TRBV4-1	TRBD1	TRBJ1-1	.	CASSQGGQGANTEAFF	TGCGCCAGCAGCCAAGGTGGGCAGGGGGCGAACACTGAAGCTTTCTTT
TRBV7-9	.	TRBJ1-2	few	CASSPPWTAESNYGYTF	TGTGCCAGCAGCCCCCCCTGGACAGCTGAGAGCAACTATGGCTACACCTTC
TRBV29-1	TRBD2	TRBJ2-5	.	CSVDGGSFGETQYF	TGCAGCGTTGACGGCGGGAGTTTTGGAGAGACCCAGTACTTC
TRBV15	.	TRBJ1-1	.	CATSRVSGSNTEAFF	TGTGCCACCAGCAGAGTTTCGGGATCGAACACTGAAGCTTTCTTT
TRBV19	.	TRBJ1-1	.	CASSIARATEAFF	TGTGCCAGTAGTATAGCCAGGGCGACTGAAGCTTTCTTT